In this sample, the clone carrying this T cell receptor beta chain turned up a few times. PCR used 60 Vbeta primers and 13 Jbeta primers. The method was immunoSEQ multiplex PCR; TCRdb's version includes in-frame clones alone and lacks a portion of them. This table holds around 70,000 clones, around 74% found once. The record originates from a study of cytomegalovirus exposure and HLA in healthy donors. No record exists of this donor's CMV serostatus. The source is a human donor in good health. The sequencing input was PBMCs.

CDR3 protein: CASSLGTSNEQFF. The CDR3 DNA is TGCGCCAGCAGCTTGGGGACTAGCAATGAGCAGTTCTTC. The chain combines TRBV5-1 with TRBJ2-1; 7 positions match TRBD2. CDR3 size: 13 residues. Germline CDR1 and CDR2: SGHRS and YFSETQ. The trim removed 0 bases at V and 6 bases at J, leaving 0 bases unmatched.